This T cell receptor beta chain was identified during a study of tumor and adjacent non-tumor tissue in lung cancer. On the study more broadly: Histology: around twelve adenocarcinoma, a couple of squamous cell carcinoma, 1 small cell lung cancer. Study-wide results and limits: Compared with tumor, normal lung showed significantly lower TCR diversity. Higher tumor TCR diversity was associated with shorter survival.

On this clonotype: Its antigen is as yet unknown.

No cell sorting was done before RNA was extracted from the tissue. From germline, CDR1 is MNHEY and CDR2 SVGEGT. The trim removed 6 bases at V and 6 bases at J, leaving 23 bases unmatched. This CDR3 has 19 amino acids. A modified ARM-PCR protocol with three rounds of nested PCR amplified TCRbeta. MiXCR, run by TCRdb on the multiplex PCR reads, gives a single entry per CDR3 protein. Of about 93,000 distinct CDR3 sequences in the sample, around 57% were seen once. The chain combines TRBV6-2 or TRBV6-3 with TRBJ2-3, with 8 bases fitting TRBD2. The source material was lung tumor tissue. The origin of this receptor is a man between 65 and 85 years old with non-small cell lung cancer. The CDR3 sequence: CASSFPGIRGGLIADTQYF. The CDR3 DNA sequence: TGTGCCAGCAGCTTCCCCGGGATCCGGGGGGGGCTGATTGCGGATACGCAGTATTTT.